A selection of T cell receptor beta chains follows, all from one sample in a study of blood T cell repertoires in COVID-19. The protocol was immunoSEQ multiplex PCR, while the TCRdb copy is restricted to in-frame clones and leaves out a portion. The sample shows approximately 250,000 clones, 86% of them seen only once. The specimen sequenced was peripheral blood. Source of these receptors: a woman of 80 years or more with COVID-19, enrolled during active disease. CDR3s include the opening cysteine and the closing phenylalanine or tryptophan. Fields, in order: D gene, CDR3 length, V gene, J gene, clone size, CDR3 DNA, CDR3 protein. The D gene is left open where the match is weak. The size entry is marked missing in some rows and otherwise reads once, few, many or a size class.

-	15	TRBV5-8	TRBJ2-2	-	TGTGCCAGCAGCTTGGGACTTCCCAACACCGGGGAGCTGTTTTTT	CASSLGLPNTGELFF
TRBD1	13	TRBV5-1	TRBJ1-1	-	TGCGCCAGCAGCTTCCGGGACAGCACTGAAGCTTTCTTT	CASSFRDSTEAFF
TRBD1	15	TRBV6-5	TRBJ1-5	-	TGTGCCAGCAGCCGGGTCGGGACAGGGGATCAGCCCCAGCATTTT	CASSRVGTGDQPQHF
-	13	TRBV29-1	TRBJ1-3	-	TGCAGCGTGGGAACAGGGACAGGAAACACCATATATTTT	CSVGTGTGNTIYF
-	15	TRBV9	TRBJ1-3	-	TGTGCCAGCAGCGTAGTAGAGGACTCTGGAAACACCATATATTTT	CASSVVEDSGNTIYF
TRBD1	16	TRBV18	TRBJ1-3	-	TGTGCCAGCTCACGCCAGGACAGGGACTCTGGAAACACCATATATTTT	CASSRQDRDSGNTIYF
-	15	TRBV10-3	TRBJ1-6	-	TGTGCCATCAGTGAGTCTTCGACAGATAATTCACCCCTCCACTTT	CAISESSTDNSPLHF
-	16	TRBV3-1/TRBV3-2	TRBJ2-1	-	TGTGCCAGCAGCCAAGAATTTACTGGTGTGTACAATGAGCAGTTCTTC	CASSQEFTGVYNEQFF
-	13	TRBV5-6	TRBJ1-5	-	TGTGCCAGCAGCTTGTGGGGGGATCAGCCCCAGCATTTT	CASSLWGDQPQHF
TRBD1	17	TRBV18	TRBJ2-1	-	TGTGCCAGCTCACCACTTCTAGGGACAGGCTCCAACAATGAGCAGTTCTTC	CASSPLLGTGSNNEQFF
TRBD1	14	TRBV6-2/TRBV6-3	TRBJ2-2	-	TGTGCCAGCAGTGGACAGGGAAACACCGGGGAGCTGTTTTTT	CASSGQGNTGELFF
TRBD1	14	TRBV28	TRBJ1-2	-	TGTGCCAGCTTCCGGGACAGGGAGTACTATGGCTACACCTTC	CASFRDREYYGYTF
TRBD1	13	TRBV28	TRBJ1-3	-	TGTGCCAGCAGTCTGACAGGGGGAAACACCATATATTTT	CASSLTGGNTIYF
-	18	TRBV3-1/TRBV3-2	TRBJ2-2	-	TGTGCCAGCAGCCCTGAATCGGCGGGGAGATCGAACACCGGGGAGCTGTTTTTT	CASSPESAGRSNTGELFF
TRBD1	15	TRBV2	TRBJ2-2	-	TGTGCCAGCGGGTCGCGGACAGGGGGAATCGGGGAGCTGTTTTTT	CASGSRTGGIGELFF
-	14	TRBV7-2	TRBJ2-2	-	TGTGCCAGCAGCTTAGACTTCGGGGCCGGGGAGCTGTTTTTT	CASSLDFGAGELFF
-	11	TRBV29-1	TRBJ1-1	-	TGCAGCGTTGGACAGGACCTTGAAGCTTTCTTT	CSVGQDLEAFF
-	15	TRBV6-5	TRBJ2-2	few	TGTGCCAGCAGTTACTCCGGCGGGAACACCGGGGAGCTGTTTTTT	CASSYSGGNTGELFF
-	15	TRBV7-2	TRBJ2-5	-	TGTGCCAGCAGCATACTAGGGGGGGGCGGTGAGACCCAGTACTTC	CASSILGGGGETQYF
TRBD1	14	TRBV5-1	TRBJ2-3	-	TGCGCCAGCAGCTTGGGACAGGGGGTAGATACGCAGTATTTT	CASSLGQGVDTQYF
TRBD1	15	TRBV7-9	TRBJ2-3	-	TGTGCCAGCAGCTCGGGACAGGGATACACAGATACGCAGTATTTT	CASSSGQGYTDTQYF
TRBD1	15	TRBV6-5	TRBJ1-2	-	TGTGCCAGCAGTCTTACCGGGACAGGGAGAGATGGCTACACCTTC	CASSLTGTGRDGYTF